This T cell receptor (beta chain) was recorded in a study of T cell responses to AZD1222 COVID-19 vaccine. Across the study: Second-dose timings of about 4 or about 12 weeks were pooled.

Findings and limits, study-wide: Most donors were white British, females outnumbered males, and clonal diversity was possibly underestimated. Baseline seropositivity occurred in only a handful of AZD1222 recipients. As reported, nearly half of all spike-specific TCRs target variant regions that are unmutated.

Data came from immunoSEQ multiplex PCR; TCRdb stores just in-frame clones and leaves some out. Among around 70,000 clones, about 80% were seen once, and the ten largest hold around 10%. As to this clone: Its antigen is unknown.

V lost 2 bases and J 15 bases, leaving 14 bases between the germline ends. The CDR3 totals 12 residues. The V gene's germline CDR1 is SGHVS and CDR2 FQNEAQ. Specimen: peripheral blood, collected on day 0 of AZD1222 vaccination. This clonotype originated in an adult in good health. The chain links TRBV7-8 to TRBJ2-1, with D perhaps TRBD1 or TRBD2 (5 bases each). The CDR3 loop is CASSLHGGQGFF. CDR3 bases: TGTGCCAGCAGCTTACACGGAGGCCAGGGGTTCTTC.